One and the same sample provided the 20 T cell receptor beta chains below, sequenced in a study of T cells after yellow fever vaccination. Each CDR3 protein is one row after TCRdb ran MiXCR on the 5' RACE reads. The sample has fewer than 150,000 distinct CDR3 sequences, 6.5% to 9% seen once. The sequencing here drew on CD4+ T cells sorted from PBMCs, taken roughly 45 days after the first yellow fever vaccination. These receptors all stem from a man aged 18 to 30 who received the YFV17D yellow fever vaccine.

The CDR3 here is CASSRNSGGAETQYF. Here the CDR3 DNA reads TGTGCCAGCAGCAGAAATAGCGGGGGGGCTGAGACCCAGTACTTC. This chain uses TRBV7-2 with TRBJ2-5; 11 bases align to TRBD2. Trimming cost V 5 bases and J 5 bases; bases outside gene matches: 7. The CDR3 is made up of 15 amino acids. Germline CDR1 and CDR2: SGHTA and FQGNSA.

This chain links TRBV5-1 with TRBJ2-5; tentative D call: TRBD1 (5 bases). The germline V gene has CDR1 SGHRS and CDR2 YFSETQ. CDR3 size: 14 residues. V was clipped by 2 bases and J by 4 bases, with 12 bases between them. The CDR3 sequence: CASSFSAGRETQYF. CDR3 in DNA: TGCGCCAGCAGCTTCTCGGCAGGGCGAGAGACCCAGTACTTC.

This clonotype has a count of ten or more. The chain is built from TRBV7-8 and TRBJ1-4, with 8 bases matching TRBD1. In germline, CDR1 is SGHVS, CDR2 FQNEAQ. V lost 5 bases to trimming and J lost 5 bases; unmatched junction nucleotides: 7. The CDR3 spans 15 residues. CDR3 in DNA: TGTGCCAGCAGCGTAAAAAGGACAGGGAATGAAAAACTGTTTTTT. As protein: CASSVKRTGNEKLFF.

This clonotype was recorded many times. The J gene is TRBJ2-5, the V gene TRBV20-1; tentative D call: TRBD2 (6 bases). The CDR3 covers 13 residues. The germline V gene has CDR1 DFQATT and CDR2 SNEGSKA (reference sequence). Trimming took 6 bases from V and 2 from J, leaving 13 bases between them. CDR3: CSAGYSGQETQYF. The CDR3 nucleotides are TGCAGTGCGGGATATAGCGGACAAGAGACCCAGTACTTC.

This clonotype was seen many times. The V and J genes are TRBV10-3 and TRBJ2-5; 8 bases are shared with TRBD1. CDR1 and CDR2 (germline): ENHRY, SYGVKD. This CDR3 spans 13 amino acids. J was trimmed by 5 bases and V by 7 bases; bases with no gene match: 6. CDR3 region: CAITQGAGETQYF. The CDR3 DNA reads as TGTGCCATCACTCAGGGGGCAGGGGAGACCCAGTACTTC.

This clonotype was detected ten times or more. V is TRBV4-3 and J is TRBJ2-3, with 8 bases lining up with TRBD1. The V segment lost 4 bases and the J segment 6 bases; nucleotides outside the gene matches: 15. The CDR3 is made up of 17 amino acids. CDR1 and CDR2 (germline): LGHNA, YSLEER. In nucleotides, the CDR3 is TGCGCCAGCAGCCGAACCTACAGGGGGGAGTCTTCCGATACGCAGTATTTT. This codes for CASSRTYRGESSDTQYF.

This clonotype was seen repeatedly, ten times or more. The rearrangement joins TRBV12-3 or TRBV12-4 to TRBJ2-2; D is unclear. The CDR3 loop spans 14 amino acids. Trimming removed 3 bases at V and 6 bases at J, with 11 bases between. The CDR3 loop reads CASSFGGRAGELFF. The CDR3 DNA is TGTGCCAGCAGTTTCGGCGGTAGGGCCGGGGAGCTGTTTTTT.

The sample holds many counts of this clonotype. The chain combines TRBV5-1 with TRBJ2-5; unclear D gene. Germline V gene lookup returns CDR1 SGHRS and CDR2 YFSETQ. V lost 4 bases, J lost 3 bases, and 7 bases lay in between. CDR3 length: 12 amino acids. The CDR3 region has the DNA TGCGCCAGCAGCGCGGAAAAAGAGACCCAGTACTTC. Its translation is CASSAEKETQYF.

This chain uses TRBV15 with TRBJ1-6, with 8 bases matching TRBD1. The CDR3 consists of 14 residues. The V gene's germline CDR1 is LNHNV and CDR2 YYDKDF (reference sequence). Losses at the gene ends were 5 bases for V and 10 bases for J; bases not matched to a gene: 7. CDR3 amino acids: CATSLDRGRSPLHF. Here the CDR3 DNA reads TGTGCCACCAGCCTTGACAGGGGCCGATCACCCCTCCACTTT.

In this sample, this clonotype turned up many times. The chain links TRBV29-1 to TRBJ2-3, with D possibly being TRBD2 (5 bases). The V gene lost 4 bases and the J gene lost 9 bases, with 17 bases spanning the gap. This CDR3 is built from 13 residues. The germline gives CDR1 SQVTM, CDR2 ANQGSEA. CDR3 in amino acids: CSVGGRASSTQYF. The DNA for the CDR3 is TGCAGCGTTGGAGGTAGGGCTAGCTCAACGCAGTATTTT.

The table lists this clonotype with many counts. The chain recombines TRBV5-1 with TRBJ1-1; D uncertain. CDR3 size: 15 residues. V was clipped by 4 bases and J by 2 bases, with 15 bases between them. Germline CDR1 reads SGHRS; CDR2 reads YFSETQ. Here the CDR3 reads CASSLGGTENTEAFF. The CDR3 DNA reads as TGCGCCAGCAGCCTGGGAGGAACGGAAAACACTGAAGCTTTCTTT.

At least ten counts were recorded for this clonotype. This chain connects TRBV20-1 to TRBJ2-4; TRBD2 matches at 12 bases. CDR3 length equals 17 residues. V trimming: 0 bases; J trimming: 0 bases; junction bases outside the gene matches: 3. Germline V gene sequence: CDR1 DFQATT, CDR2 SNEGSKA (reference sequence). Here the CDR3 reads CSARDLAGGEAKNIQYF. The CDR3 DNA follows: TGCAGTGCTAGAGATCTAGCGGGGGGGGAAGCCAAAAACATTCAGTACTTC.

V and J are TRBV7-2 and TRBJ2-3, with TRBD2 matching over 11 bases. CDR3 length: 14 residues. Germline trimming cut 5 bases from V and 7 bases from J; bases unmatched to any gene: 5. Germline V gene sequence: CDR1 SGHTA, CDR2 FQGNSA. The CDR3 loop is CASSQTSGENTQYF. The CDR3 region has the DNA TGTGCCAGCAGCCAGACTAGCGGGGAGAATACGCAGTATTTT.

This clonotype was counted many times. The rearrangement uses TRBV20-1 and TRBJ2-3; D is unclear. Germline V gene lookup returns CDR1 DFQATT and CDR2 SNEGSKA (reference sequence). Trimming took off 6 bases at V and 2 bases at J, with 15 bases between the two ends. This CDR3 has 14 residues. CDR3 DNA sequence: TGCAGTGCCCCCCCTCAAGTTTACACAGATACGCAGTATTTT. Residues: CSAPPQVYTDTQYF.

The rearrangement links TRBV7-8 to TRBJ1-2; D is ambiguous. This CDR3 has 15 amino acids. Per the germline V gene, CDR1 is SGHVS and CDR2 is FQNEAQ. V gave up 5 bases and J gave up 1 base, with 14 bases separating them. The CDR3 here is CASSPPSAFNYGYTF. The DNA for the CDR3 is TGTGCCAGCAGCCCGCCTTCAGCGTTTAACTATGGCTACACCTTC.

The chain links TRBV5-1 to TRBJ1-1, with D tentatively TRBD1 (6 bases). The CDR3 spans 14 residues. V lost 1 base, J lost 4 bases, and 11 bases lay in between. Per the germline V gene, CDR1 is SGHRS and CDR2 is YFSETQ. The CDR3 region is CASSLQGLGTEAFF. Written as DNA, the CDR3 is TGCGCCAGCAGCTTGCAGGGGTTGGGCACTGAAGCTTTCTTT.

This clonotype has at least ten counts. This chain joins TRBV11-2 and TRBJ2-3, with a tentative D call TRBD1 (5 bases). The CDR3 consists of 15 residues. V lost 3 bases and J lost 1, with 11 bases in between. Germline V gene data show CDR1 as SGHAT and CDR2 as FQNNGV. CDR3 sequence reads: CASSFSRARTDTQYF. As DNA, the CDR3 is TGTGCCAGCAGCTTCAGCAGGGCTCGCACAGATACGCAGTATTTT. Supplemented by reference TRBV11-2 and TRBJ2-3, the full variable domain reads EAGVAQSPRYKIIEKRQSVAFWCNPISGHATLYWYQQILGQGPKLLIQFQNNGVVDDSQLPKDRFSAERLKGVDSTLKIQPAKLEDSAVYLCASSFSRARTDTQYFGPGTRLTVL.

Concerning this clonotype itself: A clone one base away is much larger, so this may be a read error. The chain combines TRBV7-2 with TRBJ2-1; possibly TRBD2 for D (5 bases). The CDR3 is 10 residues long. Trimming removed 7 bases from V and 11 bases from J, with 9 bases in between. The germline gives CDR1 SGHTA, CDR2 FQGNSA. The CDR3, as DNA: TGTGCCAGCAAGGAGGATAAGCAGTTCTTC. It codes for CASKEDKQFF.

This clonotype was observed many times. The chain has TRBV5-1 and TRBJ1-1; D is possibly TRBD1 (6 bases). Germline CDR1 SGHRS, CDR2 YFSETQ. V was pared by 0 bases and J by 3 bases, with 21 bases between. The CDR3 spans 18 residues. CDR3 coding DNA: TGCGCCAGCAGCTTGGGGGGGGCCGTGGGAGCCGTGGACACTGAAGCTTTCTTT. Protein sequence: CASSLGGAVGAVDTEAFF.

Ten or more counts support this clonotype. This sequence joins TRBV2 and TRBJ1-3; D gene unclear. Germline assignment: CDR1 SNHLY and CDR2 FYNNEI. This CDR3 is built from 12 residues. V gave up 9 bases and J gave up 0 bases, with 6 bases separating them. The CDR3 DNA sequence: TGTGCCAGTCTGAGCTCTGGAAACACCATATATTTT. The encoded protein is CASLSSGNTIYF.